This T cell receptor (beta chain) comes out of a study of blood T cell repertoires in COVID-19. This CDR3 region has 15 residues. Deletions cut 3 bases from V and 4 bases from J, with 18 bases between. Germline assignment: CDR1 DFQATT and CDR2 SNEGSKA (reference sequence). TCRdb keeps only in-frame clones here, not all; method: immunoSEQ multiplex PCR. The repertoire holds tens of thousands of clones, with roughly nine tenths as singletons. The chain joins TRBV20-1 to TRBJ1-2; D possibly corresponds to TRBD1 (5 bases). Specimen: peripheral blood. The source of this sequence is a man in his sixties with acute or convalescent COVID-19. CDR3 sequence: CSASGYFRDSYGYTF. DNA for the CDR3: TGCAGTGCTAGTGGTTACTTCAGGGACTCCTATGGCTACACCTTC.